A single sample gave rise to the 7 T cell receptor beta chains below, sequenced in a study of blood T cell repertoires in COVID-19. Clones were sequenced by immunoSEQ multiplex PCR, and TCRdb holds only the in-frame ones, with some missing. The table shows around 94,000 clones, with around 90% occurring only once. The specimen was peripheral blood. The receptor source for this set is a middle-aged man with active COVID-19.

The chain carries TRBV5-4 and TRBJ2-1; TRBD2 agrees at 7 bases. Germline assignment: CDR1 SGHNT and CDR2 YYREEE (reference sequence). V shed 3 bases, J shed 9 bases, and the junction held 9 bases outside the gene matches. The CDR3 has 14 amino acids. The CDR3 region is CASSSLQRGGEQFF. The CDR3 DNA reads as TGTGCCAGCAGCTCGCTTCAGCGCGGGGGTGAGCAGTTCTTC. Combining the CDR3 with reference TRBV5-4 and TRBJ2-1 gives the whole variable domain ETGVTQSPTHLIKTRGQQVTLRCSSQSGHNTVSWYQQALGQGPQFIFQYYREEENGRGNFPPRFSGLQFPNYSSELNVNALELDDSALYLCASSSLQRGGEQFFGPGTRLTVL.

The gene calls are TRBV7-8 and TRBJ2-1; TRBD2 agrees at 9 bases. V was pared by 5 bases and J by 0 bases, with 8 bases of the junction left unmatched. Looked up from germline, CDR1 is SGHVS and CDR2 is FQNEAQ. The CDR3 covers 17 residues. The CDR3 DNA reads TGTGCCAGCAGCGCCCGACTAGCGGCAAGCTCCTACAATGAGCAGTTCTTC. Amino acids: CASSARLAASSYNEQFF. The variable domain in full, with the rest retrieved from reference TRBV7-8 and TRBJ2-1, is GAGVSQSPRYKVAKRGQDVALRCDPISGHVSLFWYQQALGQGPEFLTYFQNEAQLDKSGLPSDRFFAERPEGSVSTLKIQRTQQEDSAVYLCASSARLAASSYNEQFFGPGTRLTVL.

The chain has TRBV5-1 and TRBJ2-5; TRBD2 agrees at 8 bases. Trimming removed 0 bases from V and 5 bases from J; junction bases left unmatched: 9. CDR3 length equals 16 residues. The V gene's germline CDR1 is SGHRS and CDR2 YFSETQ. CDR3 in DNA: TGCGCCAGCAGCTTGGGAGCGGGGGTTCCGGGGGAGACCCAGTACTTC. Translation: CASSLGAGVPGETQYF.

This clone appeared once. The rearrangement uses TRBV19 and TRBJ1-3; D possibly corresponds to TRBD1 (5 bases). The CDR3 is 15 residues long. From germline, CDR1 is LNHDA and CDR2 SQIVND (reference sequence). Trimming removed 5 bases at V and 0 bases at J, with 11 bases between. The CDR3 protein is CASSSQGFSGNTIYF. As DNA, the CDR3 is TGTGCCAGTAGTTCCCAGGGATTCTCTGGAAACACCATATATTTT.

The CDR3 DNA is TGTGCCAGTAGTAAAGGACAGAACACTGAAGCTTTCTTT. Protein product: CASSKGQNTEAFF. The chain links TRBV19 to TRBJ1-1; tentative D call: TRBD1 (5 bases). CDR3 length: 13 amino acids. The germline V gene has CDR1 LNHDA and CDR2 SQIVND (reference sequence). V shed 4 bases and J shed 1 base, with 7 bases lying between them.

The V gene is TRBV28, the J gene TRBJ1-3; no firm D call. The ends were cut back, 2 bases at V and 0 bases at J, with 14 bases in the middle. Germline V gene data show CDR1 as MDHEN and CDR2 as SYDVKM. CDR3 length: 17 residues. CDR3 DNA sequence: TGTGCCAGCAGTTTACGGGTGCGAACGGGCTCTGGAAACACCATATATTTT. It codes for CASSLRVRTGSGNTIYF.

This chain uses TRBV5-5 with TRBJ1-2, with D possibly TRBD1 on 5 matching bases. Germline V lookup: CDR1 SGHKS, CDR2 YYEKEE (reference sequence). The CDR3 runs to 15 residues. Trimming stripped 5 bases from V and 0 bases from J, with 14 bases between. CDR3 DNA: TGTGCCAGCAGTTTTACCGACAGTTCTAACTATGGCTACACCTTC. Its translation: CASSFTDSSNYGYTF.